The 14 T cell receptor beta chains below were found in one sample sequenced in a study of siplizumab effects on memory and regulatory T cells. Generated by immunoSEQ multiplex PCR, the TCRdb table keeps only in-frame clones and is missing some. Of some 100,000 clones detected, around 92% appear once; the ten largest clones hold roughly 0.78%. Specimen: Tregs sorted from blood. Every receptor here comes from a human donor in good health.

CDR3 protein: CASRIWRDSEQYF. The DNA of the CDR3 is TGTGCCAGCAGGATATGGCGGGACAGCGAGCAGTACTTC. V usage is TRBV2 and J usage is TRBJ2-7; D may be TRBD1 (7 bases). Germline CDR1 is SNHLY and CDR2 is FYNNEI. The V end was cut by 6 bases, the J end by 6 bases, with 15 bases between. The CDR3 runs to 13 residues.

This rearrangement joins TRBV5-1 to TRBJ1-5, with D perhaps TRBD1 (6 bases). CDR3 length: 16 residues. Looked up from germline, CDR1 is SGHRS and CDR2 is YFSETQ. Trimming stripped 0 bases from V and 5 bases from J, with 15 bases between. The CDR3 loop is CASSLGYGRGDQPQHF. The CDR3 nucleotides read TGCGCCAGCAGCTTGGGATACGGCAGGGGAGATCAGCCCCAGCATTTT.

The V and J genes are TRBV6-5 and TRBJ2-1, with D perhaps TRBD1 (6 bases). V gave up 5 bases and J gave up 9 bases, with 17 bases separating them. Germline V gene sequence: CDR1 MNHEY, CDR2 SVGAGI. The CDR3 contains 14 residues. In DNA, the CDR3 is TGTGCCAGCAGTCCCAGCCGGACAGCCAGTGAGCAGTTCTTC. The encoded protein is CASSPSRTASEQFF.

The J gene is TRBJ2-7, the V gene TRBV2; TRBD1 matches 11 bases. V lost 6 bases to trimming and J lost 12 bases; unmatched junction nucleotides: 19. The CDR3 loop spans 16 amino acids. From germline, CDR1 is SNHLY and CDR2 FYNNEI. CDR3 protein: CASSVIGQGAGGRLYF. The CDR3 nucleotides are TGTGCCAGCAGCGTTATAGGACAGGGGGCCGGTGGGCGGCTGTACTTC.

The chain carries TRBV7-6 and TRBJ2-3; TRBD2 matches 8 bases. The CDR3 runs 14 residues. The germline V gene has CDR1 SGHVS and CDR2 FNYEAQ. V gave up 5 bases and J gave up 5 bases; unmatched junction bases: 6. Here the CDR3 reads CASSPGLVVDTQYF. DNA for the CDR3: TGTGCCAGCAGCCCGGGACTAGTGGTAGATACGCAGTATTTT.

V is TRBV6-5 and J is TRBJ1-3; weak D call: TRBD1 (5 bases). V lost 6 bases and J lost 5, with 17 bases in between. The CDR3 sequence is 15 residues long. The germline gives CDR1 MNHEY, CDR2 SVGAGI. CDR3 coding DNA: TGTGCCAGCAGAAAGTCGACAGACCGGAGAAACACCATATATTTT. It yields the protein CASRKSTDRRNTIYF.

V and J are TRBV18 and TRBJ2-1; 15 nucleotides align to TRBD2. The CDR3 runs to 20 residues. The V gene's germline CDR1 is KGHSH and CDR2 LQKENI. J lost 2 bases, V lost 3 bases, and 11 bases had no gene match. The DNA for the CDR3 is TGTGCCAGCTCACCTAACAGGGGAGGACTAGCGGGAGGGACCTACAATGAGCAGTTCTTC. The encoded protein is CASSPNRGGLAGGTYNEQFF.

This chain uses TRBV10-2 with TRBJ1-5; D remains ambiguous. CDR3 size: 13 residues. CDR1 is WSHSY and CDR2 is SAAADI in the germline V gene. Trimming left V 6 bases short and J 0 bases short, with 6 bases between. Written as DNA, the CDR3 is TGCGCCAGCAGACAGAATAGCAATCAGCCCCAGCATTTT. It encodes CASRQNSNQPQHF.

This clone was observed a handful of times. The junction does not match germline at one end; this may be a read error. This sequence joins TRBV2 and TRBJ2-4, with D perhaps given as TRBD1 or TRBD2 (5 bases each). Germline lookup yields CDR1 SNHLY and CDR2 FYNNEI. The CDR3 sequence is 13 residues long. Here the CDR3 reads CASSEALRGRRDF. DNA for the CDR3: TGTGCCAGCAGTGAAGCGCTTCGGGGCCGTCGGGACTTC.

The chain recombines TRBV2 with TRBJ1-5; 7 nucleotides line up with TRBD1. V dropped 2 bases and J dropped 7; count of bases not matched to a gene: 11. From germline, CDR1 is SNHLY and CDR2 FYNNEI. The CDR3 spans 16 residues. In DNA, the CDR3 is TGTGCCAGCAGTGAAACCCTGACAGGGTCAGGGCAGCCCCAGCATTTT. Translation: CASSETLTGSGQPQHF.

This clone has more than one count but fewer than ten. The chain links TRBV29-1 to TRBJ1-1; D gene ambiguous. The CDR3 length is 12 residues. CDR1 SQVTM and CDR2 ANQGSEA come from the germline V gene. Deletions cut 4 bases from V and 0 bases from J, with 6 bases between. The CDR3 DNA sequence: TGCAGCGTTGGGCACCTGAACACTGAAGCTTTCTTT. Residues: CSVGHLNTEAFF.

This chain's CDR3 is CASSARGLTYNEQFF. The CDR3 DNA follows: TGCGCCAGCTCCGCACGGGGTTTGACCTACAATGAGCAGTTCTTC. The gene calls are TRBV4-1 and TRBJ2-1, with a tentative D call TRBD2 (5 bases). The CDR3 sequence is 15 residues long. The germline CDR1 and CDR2 sequences are MGHRA and YSYEKL. The germline V and J ends were trimmed by 8 bases and 2 bases, with 16 bases remaining between them.

A note on this clone: The same CDR3 is also encoded by other DNA sequences in this sample. This chain connects TRBV18 to TRBJ2-1; 8 bases are shared with TRBD2. V was clipped by 1 base and J by 0 bases; unmatched bases: 5. CDR3 length equals 17 residues. Looked up from germline, CDR1 is KGHSH and CDR2 is LQKENI. The CDR3 DNA reads TGTGCCAGCTCACCACTAACCAGCGGGAGCTCCTACAATGAGCAGTTCTTC. Protein sequence: CASSPLTSGSSYNEQFF.

The genes are TRBV5-4 and TRBJ2-1; D gene ambiguous. There are 12 residues in the CDR3. The germline V gene has CDR1 SGHNT and CDR2 YYREEE (reference sequence). With 0 bases removed from V and 10 bases from J, the gap between germline ends came to 8 bases. The CDR3 loop is CASSLEVGEQFF. The DNA for the CDR3 is TGTGCCAGCAGCTTGGAGGTGGGAGAGCAGTTCTTC.